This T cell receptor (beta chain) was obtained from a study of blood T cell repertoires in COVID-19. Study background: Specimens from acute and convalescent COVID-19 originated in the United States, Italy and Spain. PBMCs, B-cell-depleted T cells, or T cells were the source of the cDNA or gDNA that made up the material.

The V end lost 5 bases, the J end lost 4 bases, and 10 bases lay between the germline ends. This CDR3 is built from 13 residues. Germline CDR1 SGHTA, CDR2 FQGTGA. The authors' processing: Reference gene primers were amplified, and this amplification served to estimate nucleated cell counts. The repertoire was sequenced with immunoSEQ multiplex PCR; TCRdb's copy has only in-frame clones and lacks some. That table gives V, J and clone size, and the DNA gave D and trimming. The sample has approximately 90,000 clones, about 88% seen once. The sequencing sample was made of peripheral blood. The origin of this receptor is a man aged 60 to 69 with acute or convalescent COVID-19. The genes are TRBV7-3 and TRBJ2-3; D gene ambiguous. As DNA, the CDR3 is TGTGCCAGCAGCCCTGCTGGCCCAGATACGCAGTATTTT. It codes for CASSPAGPDTQYF.